The 10 T cell receptor beta chains below all came from one sample that was sequenced in a study of blood T cells in healthy people across ages. A J-beta primer mix and a sample-barcoded 5' primer were used in a second PCR of about 7 to 12 cycles. TCRdb analysed the 5' RACE reads with MiXCR anew, one entry per CDR3 protein. The table has around 1,000,000 distinct CDR3 sequences, roughly two fifths seen once; the top ten hold around 13%. The specimen sequenced was blood. The receptors stem from a young man in good health.

This clonotype was seen a handful of times. The chain carries TRBV7-2 and TRBJ1-2, with a weak D call TRBD1 (5 bases). V lost 4 bases to trimming and J lost 3 bases, with 12 bases between them. The germline V gene has CDR1 SGHTA and CDR2 FQGNSA. The CDR3 consists of 14 residues. In DNA, the CDR3 is TGTGCCAGCAGCTCCGTACCGGGGGACTATGGCTACACCTTC. This gives the protein CASSSVPGDYGYTF.

The chain links TRBV7-2 to TRBJ2-7; D is unresolved. Germline V gene data show CDR1 as SGHTA and CDR2 as FQGNSA. V lost 5 bases and J 2 bases, leaving 10 bases between the germline ends. This CDR3 contains 13 residues. CDR3 coding DNA: TGTGCCAGCAGCCTAATCGGACCCTACGAGCAGTACTTC. Protein sequence: CASSLIGPYEQYF.

This clonotype was counted at least ten times. V is TRBV9 and J is TRBJ2-5; TRBD2 is a possible D gene (5 bases). The CDR3 loop spans 14 amino acids. From germline, CDR1 is SGDLS and CDR2 YYNGEE. V gave up 0 bases and J gave up 1 base, with 7 bases separating them. In DNA, the CDR3 is TGTGCCAGCAGCGTAGGAGGGTCCCAAGAGACCCAGTACTTC. This encodes CASSVGGSQETQYF.

This clonotype was counted a few times. The chain employs TRBV20-1 and TRBJ2-3, with 10 bases matching TRBD2. The CDR3 is 16 amino acids. Trimming took 5 bases from V and 2 from J; bases not matched to a gene: 10. Germline CDR1 reads DFQATT; CDR2 reads SNEGSKA (reference sequence). The CDR3: CSAGKGLAGATDTQYF. Here the CDR3 DNA reads TGCAGTGCTGGAAAAGGGCTAGCGGGGGCCACAGATACGCAGTATTTT.

The chain couples TRBV20-1 to TRBJ1-5; 7 nucleotides match TRBD1. The CDR3 has 14 residues. Trimming took 3 bases from V and 3 from J; bases not matched to a gene: 5. CDR1 and CDR2 (germline): DFQATT, SNEGSKA (reference sequence). The CDR3 DNA reads as TGCAGTGCTAGTTGGGACAGATTCAATCAGCCCCAGCATTTT. It yields the protein CSASWDRFNQPQHF.

On this clonotype itself: The junction differs from germline at one of its ends, possibly a read error. The genes are TRBV5-1 and TRBJ2-1; either TRBD1 or TRBD2 may supply D (5 bases each). The CDR3 consists of 18 residues. Germline V gene lookup returns CDR1 SGHRS and CDR2 YFSETQ. This CDR3 is CVSSPSGTKPIYDNEQFF. The CDR3 DNA is TGCGTCAGCAGCCCATCCGGGACGAAACCGATTTATGATAATGAGCAGTTCTTC.

This clonotype was counted between two and nine times. The chain carries TRBV20-1 and TRBJ2-2, with D hard to call. Germline V gene lookup returns CDR1 DFQATT and CDR2 SNEGSKA (reference sequence). V lost 0 bases, J lost 1 base, and 6 bases lay in between. This CDR3 comprises 14 residues. The CDR3 DNA reads as TGCAGTGCTAGAGAGTACAGGAACACCGGGGAGCTGTTTTTT. Encoded protein: CSAREYRNTGELFF.

This chain joins TRBV7-2 and TRBJ2-5; D is uncertain. V dropped 3 bases and J dropped 11 bases, with 22 bases sitting between them. The CDR3 is 15 amino acids. Germline loops: CDR1 SGHTA, CDR2 FQGNSA. The CDR3 protein is CASSFDFTPRNEQYF. The CDR3 DNA is TGTGCCAGCAGCTTCGACTTTACTCCTCGGAATGAGCAGTACTTC.

This clonotype was seen a handful of times. V usage is TRBV3-1 and J usage is TRBJ2-1; no clear D gene. Deletions cut 4 bases from V and 9 bases from J, with 7 bases between. The CDR3 is 11 amino acids. Germline V gene lookup returns CDR1 LGHDT and CDR2 YNNKEL (reference sequence). The CDR3 here is CASSPGFEQFF. CDR3 nucleotides: TGTGCCAGCAGCCCTGGCTTTGAGCAGTTCTTC.

The chain has TRBV4-1 and TRBJ1-4; 7 nucleotides line up with TRBD1. Trimming cost V 4 bases and J 6 bases; bases outside gene matches: 8. The CDR3 extends over 15 amino acids. Germline lookup yields CDR1 MGHRA and CDR2 YSYEKL. CDR3 in amino acids: CASSRNRGEDEKLFF. The CDR3, as DNA: TGCGCCAGCAGCCGCAACAGGGGAGAGGATGAAAAACTGTTTTTT.